The 13 T cell receptor beta chains presented below share a single source sample, sequenced in a study of T-cell reconstitution after alpha-beta-depleted transplantation in children. It was with unique molecular identifiers that the TCRbeta library was prepared. MiXCR, applied by TCRdb to the PCR reads, yields one record per CDR3 protein. Here the sample spans 95,000 to 150,000 distinct CDR3 sequences, about 23% being singletons. The specimen was PBMCs, mostly from graft donor cells, collected 180 days after TCRalphabeta/CD19-depleted stem cell transplant. The receptors shown here come from a male patient aged 2-10 years who had a stem cell transplant for chronic granulomatous disease, so the T cells may come from the graft donor.

This clonotype showed up many times. The gene calls are TRBV11-2 and TRBJ2-3; D gene unclear. Trimming cost V 2 bases and J 0 bases, with 6 bases left between them. The CDR3 has 14 amino acids. Looked up from germline, CDR1 is SGHAT and CDR2 is FQNNGV. The CDR3 nucleotides read TGTGCCAGCAGCTTACCGGCTAGCACAGATACGCAGTATTTT. Translation: CASSLPASTDTQYF.

There are a few counts of this clonotype. The chain recombines TRBV7-2 with TRBJ2-7; perhaps D is TRBD1 or TRBD2 (5 bases each). V was pared by 2 bases and J by 0 bases, with 11 bases between. CDR1 and CDR2 from the germline V gene are SGHTA and FQGNSA. The CDR3 covers 15 residues. The CDR3 is CASSLMGTASYEQYF. The CDR3 region has the DNA TGTGCCAGCAGCTTAATGGGGACGGCCTCCTACGAGCAGTACTTC.

The chain recombines TRBV5-1 with TRBJ2-3, with 8 bases lining up with TRBD2. The CDR3 totals 16 residues. Germline CDR1 is SGHRS and CDR2 is YFSETQ. Trimming took 5 bases from V and 0 from J; bases not matched to a gene: 8. The CDR3 loop reads CASSPTSGPSTDTQYF. In DNA form, the CDR3 reads TGCGCCAGCAGTCCAACTAGCGGCCCTAGCACAGATACGCAGTATTTT.

The CDR3 spells CASSLVQGEEKLFF. As DNA, the CDR3 is TGTGCCAGCTCACTCGTACAGGGGGAAGAAAAACTGTTTTTT. The chain links TRBV18 to TRBJ1-4; 8 bases fit TRBD1. CDR1 and CDR2 from the germline V gene are KGHSH and LQKENI. V lost 4 bases, J lost 8 bases, and 6 bases stayed unmatched. This CDR3 is 14 amino acids long.

This chain links TRBV18 with TRBJ2-7, with TRBD1 matching over 7 bases. V lost 5 bases and J lost 2; bases outside the gene matches: 9. Germline V gene sequence: CDR1 KGHSH, CDR2 LQKENI. CDR3 length: 15 amino acids. The CDR3 region has the DNA TGTGCCAGCTCATCAGTGGACAGGTTCGCCTACGAGCAGTACTTC. It encodes CASSSVDRFAYEQYF.

This clonotype has ten or more counts. The chain carries TRBV12-3 or TRBV12-4 and TRBJ2-7, with TRBD1 identical over 10 bases. The CDR3 spans 16 residues. J gave up 6 bases and V 1 base, and 9 bases lay outside the gene matches. The CDR3 is CASSLGTGGGSREQYF. CDR3 DNA: TGTGCCAGCAGTTTAGGGACAGGGGGGGGGTCACGCGAGCAGTACTTC.

In DNA, the CDR3 is TGCGCCAGCAGCTTGGTTCGAAGCTCCTACAATGAGCAGTTCTTC. It is translated as CASSLVRSSYNEQFF. V usage is TRBV5-1 and J usage is TRBJ2-1; D ambiguous. Per the germline V gene, CDR1 is SGHRS and CDR2 is YFSETQ. The length of the CDR3 is 15 residues. V was shortened by 0 bases and J by 0 bases, with 7 bases between the two germline ends.

A word on this clonotype: The junction and the germline gene differ at one end; a read error may be behind it. The rearrangement joins TRBV20-1 to TRBJ2-3; D might be TRBD1 or TRBD2, each matching 5 bases. Germline CDR1 is DFQATT and CDR2 is SNEGSKA (reference sequence). CDR3 length: 14 amino acids. The chain's CDR3 is CSAGSRGRTDTQYF. The DNA for the CDR3 is TGCAGTGCGGGTAGCCGGGGCCGCACAGATACGCAGTATTTC.

The chain recombines TRBV5-1 with TRBJ1-2; D perhaps matches TRBD1 (5 bases). This CDR3 has 13 residues. CDR1 and CDR2 from the germline V gene are SGHRS and YFSETQ. The V end was cut by 0 bases, the J end by 5 bases, with 8 bases between. The CDR3 sequence is CASSLGDVYGYTF. CDR3 DNA sequence: TGCGCCAGCAGCTTGGGGGACGTATATGGCTACACCTTC.

This chain uses TRBV5-1 with TRBJ1-2; D not resolved. Germline values: CDR1 SGHRS, CDR2 YFSETQ. The CDR3 loop spans 15 amino acids. The germline V and J ends were trimmed by 1 base and 4 bases, with 14 bases remaining between them. CDR3 sequence: CASSLTWEELYGYTF. CDR3 nucleotide sequence: TGCGCCAGCAGCTTGACCTGGGAGGAGCTCTATGGCTACACCTTC.

This clonotype was counted many times. A read error may account for a junction end that differs from germline. This chain joins TRBV12-3 or TRBV12-4 and TRBJ2-1; 11 bases are shared with TRBD2. This CDR3 contains 15 residues. In DNA form, the CDR3 reads TGTGCCAGCAGTCTAGCGGGAGGCCCTGCGAATGAGCAGTTCTTC. Translating gives CASSLAGGPANEQFF.

This clonotype was picked up a small number of times. The chain recombines TRBV7-2 with TRBJ2-4, with D uncertain. V lost 5 bases to trimming and J lost 3 bases, with 2 bases between them. Germline loops: CDR1 SGHTA, CDR2 FQGNSA. The CDR3 covers 11 residues. The CDR3 loop reads CASSDKNIQYF. Here the CDR3 DNA reads TGTGCCAGCAGCGACAAAAACATTCAGTACTTC.

In this sample, this clonotype turned up many times. The chain employs TRBV6-5 and TRBJ2-3, with D perhaps TRBD1 or TRBD2 (5 bases each). V was cut by 2 bases and J by 0 bases, with 12 bases left in between. CDR3 length: 16 residues. The V gene's germline CDR1 is MNHEY and CDR2 SVGAGI. In nucleotides, the CDR3 is TGTGCCAGCAGTTACGACAATCGGGACAGCACAGATACGCAGTATTTT. Residues: CASSYDNRDSTDTQYF.